This passage covers 19 T cell receptor beta chains from one sample sequenced in a study of cytomegalovirus exposure and HLA in healthy donors. The PCR contained 60 Vbeta and 13 Jbeta primers. TCRdb's copy holds only in-frame clones and misses some; the assay was immunoSEQ multiplex PCR. The sample gives about 37,000 clones, roughly 76% of which show up once; approximately 9.4% is in the top ten. The specimen sequenced was PBMCs. The origin of the receptors is a woman between 35 and 50 years old in good health and CMV-seronegative.

This chain links TRBV7-2 with TRBJ2-3; the D gene is possibly TRBD2 (7 bases). V was cut by 2 bases and J by 6 bases, with 18 bases left in between. The CDR3 has 16 amino acids. Germline V gene lookup returns CDR1 SGHTA and CDR2 FQGNSA. The CDR3 protein is CASSLNGGRGGDTQYF. The CDR3 region has the DNA TGTGCCAGCAGCTTAAACGGGGGCAGGGGAGGGGATACGCAGTATTTT.

The V gene is TRBV9, the J gene TRBJ2-2, with TRBD2 matching 11 bases. Germline V gene data show CDR1 as SGDLS and CDR2 as YYNGEE. CDR3 length: 15 residues. V dropped 4 bases and J dropped 6; count of bases not matched to a gene: 5. CDR3 nucleotide sequence: TGTGCCAGCAGCCCCGGACTAGCGGGCGCCGGGGAGCTGTTTTTT. Its protein is CASSPGLAGAGELFF. The full variable domain, in which reference TRBV9 and TRBJ2-2 provide the parts outside the CDR3, is DSGVTQTPKHLITATGQRVTLRCSPRSGDLSVYWYQQSLDQGLQFLIQYYNGEERAKGNILERFSAQQFPDLHSELNLSSLELGDSALYFCASSPGLAGAGELFFGEGSRLTVL.

The chain joins TRBV18 to TRBJ2-5; 14 nucleotides align to TRBD2. This CDR3 has 17 amino acids. Per germline, CDR1 KGHSH and CDR2 LQKENI. V lost 0 bases to trimming and J lost 3 bases; unmatched junction nucleotides: 3. DNA for the CDR3: TGTGCCAGCTCACCACCGGGACTAGCGGGGGTTGAAGAGACCCAGTACTTC. Translated: CASSPPGLAGVEETQYF.

The chain employs TRBV19 and TRBJ2-3, with a possible D match to TRBD1 (6 bases). The CDR3 extends over 15 amino acids. The V end was cut by 1 base, the J end by 2 bases, with 10 bases between. Per the germline V gene, CDR1 is LNHDA and CDR2 is SQIVND (reference sequence). The CDR3 here is CASSIAGQITDTQYF. The DNA for the CDR3 is TGTGCCAGTAGTATAGCGGGACAAATCACAGATACGCAGTATTTT. Filled out from reference TRBV19 and TRBJ2-3, the complete variable domain reads DGGITQSPKYLFRKEGQNVTLSCEQNLNHDAMYWYRQDPGQGLRLIYYSQIVNDFQKGDIAEGYSVSREKKESFPLTVTSAQKNPTAFYLCASSIAGQITDTQYFGPGTRLTVL.

This chain links TRBV9 with TRBJ2-6, with no clear D. Germline V gene sequence: CDR1 SGDLS, CDR2 YYNGEE. This CDR3 is built from 14 residues. The V and J ends lost 2 bases and 0 bases respectively, with 3 bases between them. This CDR3 reads CASSVISGANVLTF. CDR3 sequence (DNA): TGTGCCAGCAGCGTTATCTCTGGGGCCAACGTCCTGACTTTC.

CDR3 nucleotide sequence: TGTGCCAGCAGCCCCAAGCGGGGGGGCGTTGATACGCAGTATTTT. Translated: CASSPKRGGVDTQYF. V gene TRBV7-3 combines with J gene TRBJ2-3, with 10 bases identical to TRBD2. V lost 5 bases and J lost 6; bases outside the gene matches: 8. Per germline, CDR1 SGHTA and CDR2 FQGTGA. The CDR3 is made up of 15 amino acids.

The rearrangement links TRBV5-1 to TRBJ2-7, with TRBD2 matching 13 bases. Per the germline V gene, CDR1 is SGHRS and CDR2 is YFSETQ. J lost 6 bases, V lost 3 bases, and 3 bases had no gene match. There are 14 residues in the CDR3. The CDR3 sequence is CASSSGTSGAEQYF. CDR3 bases: TGCGCCAGCAGCTCTGGGACTAGCGGGGCCGAGCAGTACTTC.

This chain connects TRBV28 to TRBJ1-5; D might be TRBD1 (5 bases). The V end was cut by 6 bases, the J end by 4 bases, with 13 bases between. The CDR3 loop spans 14 amino acids. Germline CDR1 MDHEN, CDR2 SYDVKM. As DNA, the CDR3 is TGTGCCAGCAGATCGGGACTTCCAAATCAGCCCCAGCATTTT. Its translation: CASRSGLPNQPQHF.

This clone was recorded a few times. The V call is TRBV7-2, the J call TRBJ1-1; no clear D. Per germline, CDR1 SGHTA and CDR2 FQGNSA. The CDR3 covers 13 residues. Trimming stripped 4 bases from V and 1 base from J, with 7 bases between. Here the CDR3 DNA reads TGTGCCAGCAGCTGGCAGGCGAACACTGAAGCTTTCTTT. It yields the protein CASSWQANTEAFF.

The chain links TRBV25-1 to TRBJ1-1, with 7 bases identical to TRBD1. With 5 bases clipped from V and 1 base from J, the junction kept 7 bases outside the gene matches. From germline, CDR1 is MGHDK and CDR2 SYGVNS. The CDR3 is made up of 15 amino acids. The CDR3 nucleotides are TGTGCCAGCAGTACAAGCAGACAGGGGAACACTGAAGCTTTCTTT. This sequence encodes CASSTSRQGNTEAFF.

CDR3 region: CASSYRGDTEAFF. In DNA, the CDR3 is TGTGCCAGCTCCTACAGGGGAGACACTGAAGCTTTCTTT. The chain joins TRBV18 to TRBJ1-1; 7 bases fit TRBD1. Germline V CDR1 and CDR2: KGHSH, LQKENI. This CDR3 comprises 13 residues. The V and J ends lost 6 bases and 3 bases, in that order; junction bases with no gene match: 4.

The chain recombines TRBV5-4 with TRBJ1-1; no firm D call. With 0 bases removed from V and 8 bases from J, the gap between germline ends came to 11 bases. The germline V gene encodes CDR1 SGHNT and CDR2 YYREEE (reference sequence). The length of the CDR3 is 13 residues. The CDR3 loop reads CASSLATEYEAFF. CDR3 in DNA: TGTGCCAGCAGCTTGGCGACTGAATACGAAGCTTTCTTT.

The chain uses TRBV28 and TRBJ1-5; 8 nucleotides line up with TRBD1. CDR1 and CDR2 from the germline V gene are MDHEN and SYDVKM. The V gene end was trimmed by 6 bases and the J gene end by 4 bases; junction bases not matched to a gene: 5. This CDR3 is built from 14 residues. CDR3 bases: TGTGCCAGCAGACCCGGACAGGGTAATCAGCCCCAGCATTTT. This translates into CASRPGQGNQPQHF.

This chain uses TRBV10-3 with TRBJ1-1; D gene unclear. The V end was cut by 0 bases, the J end by 1 base, with 6 bases between. Germline V gene lookup returns CDR1 ENHRY and CDR2 SYGVKD. The CDR3 totals 14 residues. CDR3 in amino acids: CAISESGQNTEAFF. The CDR3 DNA reads as TGTGCCATCAGTGAGTCTGGGCAGAACACTGAAGCTTTCTTT.

The chain employs TRBV18 and TRBJ1-1; no firm D call. The germline V and J ends were trimmed by 4 bases and 2 bases, with 11 bases remaining between them. This CDR3 is 14 amino acids long. In germline, CDR1 is KGHSH, CDR2 LQKENI. CDR3 residues: CASSRSPGNTEAFF. DNA for the CDR3: TGTGCCAGCTCACGTAGCCCGGGAAACACTGAAGCTTTCTTT.

The rearrangement links TRBV28 to TRBJ2-2; D may be TRBD1 (6 bases). The length of the CDR3 is 20 residues. Germline loops: CDR1 MDHEN, CDR2 SYDVKM. V was shortened by 6 bases and J by 1 base, with 27 bases between the two germline ends. The CDR3 spells CASREKAGTGSTMNTGELFF. In DNA, the CDR3 is TGTGCCAGCAGAGAGAAGGCAGGCACAGGGTCCACGATGAACACCGGGGAGCTGTTTTTT.

CDR3 nucleotide sequence: TGTGCCAGCAGCGAGGGACAGAGCTCCTACAATGAGCAGTTCTTC. Translation gives CASSEGQSSYNEQFF. The chain combines TRBV5-4 with TRBJ2-1; 7 bases map to TRBD1. This CDR3 spans 15 amino acids. Germline CDR1 is SGHNT and CDR2 is YYREEE (reference sequence). Losses at the gene ends were 4 bases for V and 0 bases for J; bases not matched to a gene: 4.

The chain employs TRBV4-2 and TRBJ2-2; D might be TRBD2 (5 bases). From germline, CDR1 is LGHNA and CDR2 YNFKEQ. The V and J ends lost 2 bases and 1 base respectively, with 11 bases between them. The CDR3 is made up of 16 amino acids. In DNA, the CDR3 is TGTGCCAGCAGCCAATCGACCGGGGTGAACACCGGGGAGCTGTTTTTT. This encodes CASSQSTGVNTGELFF.

The gene calls are TRBV10-3 and TRBJ2-3; a weak D match, TRBD1 (5 bases). The CDR3 totals 14 residues. CDR1 ENHRY and CDR2 SYGVKD come from the germline V gene. V lost 0 bases and J 4 bases, leaving 8 bases between the germline ends. The CDR3 reads CAISESKGSDTQYF. CDR3 DNA: TGTGCCATCAGTGAGTCGAAGGGGTCAGATACGCAGTATTTT.